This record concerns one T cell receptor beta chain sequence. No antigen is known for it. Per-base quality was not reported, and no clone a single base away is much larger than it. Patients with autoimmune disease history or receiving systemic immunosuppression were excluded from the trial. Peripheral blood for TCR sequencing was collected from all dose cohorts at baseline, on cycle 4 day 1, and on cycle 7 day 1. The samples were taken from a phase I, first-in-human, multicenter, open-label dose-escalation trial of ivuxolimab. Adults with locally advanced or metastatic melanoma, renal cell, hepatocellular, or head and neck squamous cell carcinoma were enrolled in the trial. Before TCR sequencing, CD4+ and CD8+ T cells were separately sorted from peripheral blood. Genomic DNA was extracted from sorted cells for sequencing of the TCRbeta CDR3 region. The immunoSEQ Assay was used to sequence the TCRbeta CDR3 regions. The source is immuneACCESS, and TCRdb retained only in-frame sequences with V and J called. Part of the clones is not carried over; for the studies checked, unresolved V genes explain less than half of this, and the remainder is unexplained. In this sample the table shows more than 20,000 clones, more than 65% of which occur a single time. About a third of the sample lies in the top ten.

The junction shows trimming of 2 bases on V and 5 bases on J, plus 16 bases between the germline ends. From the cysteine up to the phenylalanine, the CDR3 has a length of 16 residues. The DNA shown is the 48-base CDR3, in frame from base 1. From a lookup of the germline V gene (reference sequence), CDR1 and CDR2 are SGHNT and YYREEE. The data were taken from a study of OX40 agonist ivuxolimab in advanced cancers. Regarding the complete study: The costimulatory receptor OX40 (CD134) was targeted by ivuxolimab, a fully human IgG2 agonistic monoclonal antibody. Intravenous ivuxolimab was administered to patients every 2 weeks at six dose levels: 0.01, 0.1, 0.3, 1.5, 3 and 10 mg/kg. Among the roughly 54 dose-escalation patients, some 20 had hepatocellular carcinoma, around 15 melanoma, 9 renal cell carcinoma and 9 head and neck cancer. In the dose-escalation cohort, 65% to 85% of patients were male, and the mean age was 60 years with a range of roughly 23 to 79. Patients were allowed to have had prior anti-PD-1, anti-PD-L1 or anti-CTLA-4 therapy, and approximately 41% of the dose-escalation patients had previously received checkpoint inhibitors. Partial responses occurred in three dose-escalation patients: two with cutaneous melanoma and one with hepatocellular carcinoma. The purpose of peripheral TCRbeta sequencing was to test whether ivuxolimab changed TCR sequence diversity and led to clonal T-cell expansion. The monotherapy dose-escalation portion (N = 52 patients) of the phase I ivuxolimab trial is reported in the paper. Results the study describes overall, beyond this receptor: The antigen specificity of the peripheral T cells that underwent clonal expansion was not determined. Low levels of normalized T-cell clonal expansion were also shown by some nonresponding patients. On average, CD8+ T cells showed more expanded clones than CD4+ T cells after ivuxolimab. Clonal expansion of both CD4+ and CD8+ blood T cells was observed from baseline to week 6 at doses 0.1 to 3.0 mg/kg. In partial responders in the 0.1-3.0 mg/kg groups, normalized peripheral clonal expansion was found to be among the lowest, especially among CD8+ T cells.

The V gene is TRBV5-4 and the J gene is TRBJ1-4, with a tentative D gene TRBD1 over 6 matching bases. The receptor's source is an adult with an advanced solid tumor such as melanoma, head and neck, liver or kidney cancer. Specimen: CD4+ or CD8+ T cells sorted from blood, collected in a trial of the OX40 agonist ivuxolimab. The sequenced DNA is TGTGCCAGCAGCTTAGGAGGGGGGCAACGGAATGAAAAACTGTTTTTT. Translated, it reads CASSLGGGQRNEKLFF. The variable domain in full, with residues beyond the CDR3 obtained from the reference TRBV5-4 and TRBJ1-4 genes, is ETGVTQSPTHLIKTRGQQVTLRCSSQSGHNTVSWYQQALGQGPQFIFQYYREEENGRGNFPPRFSGLQFPNYSSELNVNALELDDSALYLCASSLGGGQRNEKLFFGSGTQLSVL.